The T cell receptor beta chain described here comes from a study of T cells after yellow fever vaccination. Germline V gene data show CDR1 as DFQATT and CDR2 as SNEGSKA (reference sequence). This CDR3 has 16 amino acids. V gave up 0 bases and J gave up 3 bases; unmatched junction bases: 5. TCRdb redid the calling of the 5' RACE reads with MiXCR, one entry per CDR3 protein. The profile covers approximately 180,000 distinct CDR3 sequences, with approximately 6.2% appearing a single time and about 2.8% taken by the ten largest. The table lists this clonotype with many counts. This sample comprised CD4+ T cells sorted from PBMCs, obtained on the day of the first yellow fever vaccination. This sequence originates from a man aged 18 to 29 who received the YFV17D yellow fever vaccine. The chain combines TRBV20-1 with TRBJ2-2; 9 bases align to TRBD2. The CDR3 region is CSARDPSGGYTGELFF. DNA for the CDR3: TGCAGTGCTAGAGATCCCAGCGGGGGGTACACCGGGGAGCTGTTTTTT.